The sequence of this T cell receptor beta chain was determined in a study of blood T cells in healthy people across ages (dated by TCRdb to about 2015). Describing the broader study: In model experiments, template switching captured about one uniquely barcoded TCR beta cDNA molecule for every two T cells. Age-related changes in TCR beta repertoire diversity were measured in the study by deep sequencing normalized with unique cDNA molecular identifiers. Four age groups were formed from the donors: young (average about 17 years), middle-aged (approximately 42), aged (around 62) and long-lived (roughly 81). To avoid experimental bias, donors of different ages were spread randomly across the sequencing lanes. Using the same blood draw, the study looked at two additional independent replicas of 1 million unique cDNA reads for two donors, one aged 18 to 30 and the other aged 80 or older. What the work shows at the level of the full study, not this receptor alone: Compared with the aged group, the long-lived group had more naive CD4+ T cells, fewer expanded clones and increased TCR diversity, suggesting age selection. Total diversity estimates from one million sequenced T cells were considered lower bounds and underestimates. There was a strong correlation between observed TCR beta diversity and the percentage of naive T cells measured by flow cytometry. As age increased, observed TCR beta diversity per million T cells dropped in a roughly linear way, and a significant reduction was already evident by age about 40. Because the CMV infection status of the donors was unknown, age-related changes in expanded clonotypes may potentially have been confounded. Since profiling was done on bulk unsorted PBMCs, naive and antigen-experienced compartments could not be conclusively compared.

Systemically healthy Caucasian individuals from Russia, about 38 in total and aged roughly 6 to 100 years, were included as donors. About 9.8 milliliters of peripheral blood were drawn from each donor into EDTA-treated Vacutainer tubes. Ficoll-Paque density-gradient centrifugation was used to isolate PBMCs, with at least 7 million obtained per sample. Trizol reagent was used to extract total RNA from the PBMCs, yielding at least 5 micrograms per sample. Naive CD45RAhigh/CD27high T cell percentages were measured by flow cytometry on a PBMC aliquot from every donor. Its CDR3 holds 15 amino acids, cysteine through phenylalanine. The read is trimmed to its CDR3 DNA, 45 bases read in frame from base 1. Ends trimmed: V by 0 bases, J by 6 bases; bases unmatched to a gene: 9. Sequences DFQATT (CDR1) and SNEGSKA (CDR2) are obtained from the germline V gene (reference sequence). This clonotype was recorded a few times. The antigen this receptor binds is unknown. Within one base of it there is no much larger clone, and no base qualities were kept.

Receptor libraries were prepared by 5' RACE. Sequencing relied on an Illumina HiSeq 2500. The second PCR ran for roughly 6 to 11 cycles and used a J-beta primer mix along with a sample-barcoded 5' primer. Each TCR beta cDNA molecule received a unique molecular identifier from a template-switch 5' adaptor carrying 12 random nucleotides. Each sample yielded at least 2.5 million CDR3-containing paired-end reads. First-strand cDNA synthesis was performed from all RNA using the Mint cDNA synthesis kit, with priming by a TRBC-specific oligonucleotide. Following uracil-DNA glycosylase treatment, a first 18-cycle PCR with universal primers M1SS and BC2_uni_R was performed on all cDNA. On the study's bioinformatics: Each sample was normalized by randomly selecting 1 million high-quality reads, each carrying a distinct molecular identifier. Reads sharing molecular identifiers were discarded rather than binned into consensus sequences. CDR3 identification, clonotype clustering and error correction used MiTCR with a Q25 quality threshold and the strictest error-elimination algorithm. A nonparametric unseen species model using Euler transformation provided a lower-bound estimate of total TCR beta diversity. The public reads were quality trimmed at Q25 with fastp and then assembled into clones with MiXCR by TCRdb, keeping productive beta chains. Records with the same CDR3 protein are collapsed into one entry carrying the most frequent genes and DNA. TCRdb's processing, not the authors' own work, is the source of the V and J calls. The sample table lists hundreds of thousands of distinct CDR3 sequences, approximately 21% of them with a count of one. Clones ranked in the top ten supply less than 25% of the sample.

The sequence was collected from a man in his 70s in good health. The chain employs TRBV20-1 and TRBJ2-5, with 8 junctional bases fitting TRBD1. Sample: blood. In nucleotides, the sequence is TGCAGTGCTAGAGACGGTGACAGGGGAGTGAAGACCCAGTACTTC. It codes for CSARDGDRGVKTQYF.